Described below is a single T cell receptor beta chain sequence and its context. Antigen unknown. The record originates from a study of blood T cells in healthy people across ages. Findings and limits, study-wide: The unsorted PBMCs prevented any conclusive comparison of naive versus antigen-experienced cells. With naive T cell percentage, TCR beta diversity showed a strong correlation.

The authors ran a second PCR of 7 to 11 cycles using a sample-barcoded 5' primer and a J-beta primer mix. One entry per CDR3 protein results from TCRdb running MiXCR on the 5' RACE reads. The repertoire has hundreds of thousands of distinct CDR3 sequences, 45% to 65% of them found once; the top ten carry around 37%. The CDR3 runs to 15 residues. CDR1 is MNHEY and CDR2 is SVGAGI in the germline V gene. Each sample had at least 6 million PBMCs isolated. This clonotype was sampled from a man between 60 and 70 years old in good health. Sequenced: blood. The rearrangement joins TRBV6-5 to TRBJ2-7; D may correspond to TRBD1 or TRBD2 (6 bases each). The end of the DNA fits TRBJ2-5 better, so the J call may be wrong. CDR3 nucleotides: TGTGCCACCTGGGGGGCAGGGCGATTGTGGGAGACCCAGTACTTC. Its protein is CATWGAGRLWETQYF.